This T cell receptor (beta chain) was obtained from a study of T cells in Graves' hyperthyroidism and ophthalmopathy (dated by TCRdb to the late 2010s). Context from the whole study: Peripheral blood was sampled at the time of initial diagnosis, prior to any treatment. A discovery cohort of approximately 97 patients, fewer than 50 with Graves' ophthalmopathy and about 58 with stable Graves' hyperthyroidism, was used to find distinguishing TCR V-J signatures. Prospective prediction of ophthalmopathy was tested in an independent validation cohort consisting of 18 hyperthyroidism patients and around 17 patients who later progressed to ophthalmopathy. The roughly 91 discovery patients were randomly divided into training and test sets at a 7:3 ratio. Thyroid tissue and blood T-cell repertoires from several Graves' hyperthyroidism patients were also compared in the study. After sampling, hyperthyroidism patients received methimazole starting at 30 mg daily, and ophthalmopathy patients received high-dose intravenous methylprednisolone. The paper reports TCR Vbeta CDR3 sequencing of over 130 peripheral blood samples: some 44 ophthalmopathy, roughly 80 hyperthyroidism and around 17 progressor patients. Results and caveats for the whole study, not just this receptor: Blood samples also contained most of the expanded thyroid clonotypes (frequency above 0.001), which suggests that blood repertoires may reflect thyroid immune responses. A model built on a 13 V-J signature distinguished ophthalmopathy from stable hyperthyroidism, reaching around 88% sensitivity and around 81% specificity in cross-validation and 80%/75% in testing. No statistical method was used to set the sample size in advance, and investigators knew the group allocation. In validation, the model predicted progression to ophthalmopathy with approximately 70% sensitivity and 72% to 75% specificity, a median of 6.5 months before onset.

CDR1 and CDR2, looked up from the germline V gene, are KGHSH and LQKENI. Trimmed from V: 5 bases; trimmed from J: 2 bases; junction bases lacking a gene match: 9. The CDR3 measures 17 amino acids from cysteine to phenylalanine. The kept DNA is CDR3 alone, 51 bases in frame from the first base. TCR beta CDR3 regions were amplified from RNA transcripts. The TCR CDR3 was subjected to a first round of RT-PCR using the HTBI primer set and the Qiagen OneStep RT-PCR kit. The libraries were constructed in a second round of multiplex PCR and then size-selected and purified. Paired-end sequencing of the libraries was performed with 100 bp reads on an Illumina HiSeq2000. The paper's data handling went like this. SOAPnuke was used to process the raw data, throwing out any read that contained adapters or uncalled bases, had a mean Phred below 15, or lacked an exact constant-primer or identifier match. High-quality paired reads were merged using COPE v1.2.5, and each unique nucleotide sequence was defined as a clonotype. MiTCR v1.1 was used to align the clonotypes against IMGT TRBV, TRBD and TRBJ reference segments. The analysis included only V-J combinations with a frequency above 0.0001, which together covered around 99% of the repertoires. The TCS score was defined as the ratio of F50 (clonal expansion) to E x V (chaos), calculated using BLOSUM62-based TCRdist between CDR3 peptides within each V-J. Welch's t-statistics and random forest reduced 514 V-J features to 13, which were used in a naive Bayes classifier (R e1071). TCRdb reanalyzed the raw reads on its own, using fastp at Q25 for trimming and MiXCR for clone calling, and kept in-frame beta chains. Rows with a matching CDR3 protein are joined into one entry that keeps the most common DNA and genes. These V and J calls are TCRdb output, not the study's own analysis. Within this sample are tens of thousands of distinct CDR3 sequences, with 48% of them counted one time only. The biggest ten clones account for roughly 9.7% of the sample.

In the ophthalmopathy patients, disease was moderately to severely active, with a Clinical Activity Score of 3 or more, a NOSPECS grade of 4 or more, and a duration of less than 3 months. Patients with uncontrolled infections, other autoimmune diseases, pregnancy or lactation were excluded. Clinical symptoms, serum thyroxine and TRAb, thyroid ultrasound, and orbital computed tomography formed the basis for the diagnoses. PBMCs were separated from roughly 9.3 ml of fresh peripheral blood using Ficoll-Paque density gradient centrifugation. Total RNA was extracted using Trizol reagent, and RNA quality was assessed on an Agilent 2100 Bioanalyzer. Note on this clonotype: Its target antigen remains unknown. Base-call qualities are not available, and no considerably larger clone is one nucleotide away.

The chain couples TRBV18 to TRBJ2-7; TRBD2 agrees with 13 junctional bases. The sample consisted of blood. The TCR comes from a woman between 50 and 59 years old with Graves' ophthalmopathy. The nucleotides read TGTGCCAGCTCAGCGGGACTAGCGGGACTCCTCCCCTACGAGCAGTACTTC. This gives the protein CASSAGLAGLLPYEQYF.